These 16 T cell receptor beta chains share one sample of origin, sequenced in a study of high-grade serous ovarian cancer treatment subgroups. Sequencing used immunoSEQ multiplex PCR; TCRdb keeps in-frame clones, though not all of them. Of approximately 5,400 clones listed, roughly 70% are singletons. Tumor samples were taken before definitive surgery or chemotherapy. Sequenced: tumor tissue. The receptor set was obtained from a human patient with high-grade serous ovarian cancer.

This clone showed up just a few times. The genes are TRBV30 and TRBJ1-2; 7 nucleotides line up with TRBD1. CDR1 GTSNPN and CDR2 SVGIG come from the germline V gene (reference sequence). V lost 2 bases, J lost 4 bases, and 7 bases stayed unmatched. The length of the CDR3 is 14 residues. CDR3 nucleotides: TGTGCCTGGAGTTCTTCGGACAGGATCTATGGCTACACCTTC. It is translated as CAWSSSDRIYGYTF.

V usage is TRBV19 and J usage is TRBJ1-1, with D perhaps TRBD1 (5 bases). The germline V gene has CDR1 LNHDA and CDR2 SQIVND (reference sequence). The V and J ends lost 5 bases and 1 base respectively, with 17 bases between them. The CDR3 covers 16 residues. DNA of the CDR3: TGTGCCAGTAGTCCTCGTACGGGACGGGGGAACACTGAAGCTTTCTTT. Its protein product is CASSPRTGRGNTEAFF.

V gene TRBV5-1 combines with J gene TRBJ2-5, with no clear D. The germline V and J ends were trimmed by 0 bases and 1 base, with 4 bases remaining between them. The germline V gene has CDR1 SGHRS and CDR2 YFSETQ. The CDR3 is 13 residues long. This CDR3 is CASSLEGQETQYF. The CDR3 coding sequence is TGCGCCAGCAGCTTGGAAGGCCAAGAGACCCAGTACTTC.

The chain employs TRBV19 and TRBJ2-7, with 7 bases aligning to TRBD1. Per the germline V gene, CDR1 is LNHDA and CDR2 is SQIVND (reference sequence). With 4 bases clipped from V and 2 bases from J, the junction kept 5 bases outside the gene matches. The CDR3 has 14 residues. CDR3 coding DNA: TGTGCCAGTAGTAAATCTACAGGGGCCTACGAGCAGTACGTC. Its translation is CASSKSTGAYEQYV.

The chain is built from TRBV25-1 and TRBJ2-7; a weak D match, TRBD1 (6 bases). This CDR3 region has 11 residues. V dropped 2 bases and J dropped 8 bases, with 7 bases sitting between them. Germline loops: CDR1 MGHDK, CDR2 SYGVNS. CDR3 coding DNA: TGTGCCAGCAGTGAAGGGGGCAAGCAGTACTTC. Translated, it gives CASSEGGKQYF.

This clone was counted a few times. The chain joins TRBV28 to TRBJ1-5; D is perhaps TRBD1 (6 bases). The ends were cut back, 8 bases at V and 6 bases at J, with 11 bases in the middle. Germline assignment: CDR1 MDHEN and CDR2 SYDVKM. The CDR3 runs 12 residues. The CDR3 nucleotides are TGTGCCAGCTCTCAGGGGCGTCAGCCCCAGCATTTT. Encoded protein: CASSQGRQPQHF.

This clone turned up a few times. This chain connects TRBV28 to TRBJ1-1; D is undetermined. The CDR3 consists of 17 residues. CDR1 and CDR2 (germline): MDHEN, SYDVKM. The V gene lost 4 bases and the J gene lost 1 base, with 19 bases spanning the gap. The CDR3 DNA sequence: TGTGCCAGCAGTTCACTTACCCTCCATAGCCCGAACACTGAAGCTTTCTTT. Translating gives CASSSLTLHSPNTEAFF.

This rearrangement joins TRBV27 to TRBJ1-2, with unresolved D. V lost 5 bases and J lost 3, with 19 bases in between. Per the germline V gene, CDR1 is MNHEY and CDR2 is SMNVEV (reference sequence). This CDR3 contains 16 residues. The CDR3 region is CASSPSWPGTYYGYTF. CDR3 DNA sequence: TGTGCCAGCAGTCCCTCGTGGCCCGGTACTTACTATGGCTACACCTTC.

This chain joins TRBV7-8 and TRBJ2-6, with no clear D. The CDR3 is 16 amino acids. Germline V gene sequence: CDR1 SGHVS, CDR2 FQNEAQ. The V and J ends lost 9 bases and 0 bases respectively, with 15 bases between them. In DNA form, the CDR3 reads TGTGCCAGTCGAACACTACAGACCTCTGGGGCCAACGTCCTGACTTTC. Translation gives CASRTLQTSGANVLTF.

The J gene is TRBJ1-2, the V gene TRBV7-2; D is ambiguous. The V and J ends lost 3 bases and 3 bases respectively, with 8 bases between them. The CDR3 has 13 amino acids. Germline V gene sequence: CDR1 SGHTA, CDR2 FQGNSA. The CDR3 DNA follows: TGTGCCAGCAGCTTGTTGCGGGACTATGGCTACACCTTC. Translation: CASSLLRDYGYTF.

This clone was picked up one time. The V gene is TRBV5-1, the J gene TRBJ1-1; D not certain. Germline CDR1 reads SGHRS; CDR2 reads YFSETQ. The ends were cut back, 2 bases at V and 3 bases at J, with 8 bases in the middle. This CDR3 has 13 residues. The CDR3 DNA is TGCGCCAGCAGCTTACATGTTGACACTGAAGCTTTCTTT. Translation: CASSLHVDTEAFF.

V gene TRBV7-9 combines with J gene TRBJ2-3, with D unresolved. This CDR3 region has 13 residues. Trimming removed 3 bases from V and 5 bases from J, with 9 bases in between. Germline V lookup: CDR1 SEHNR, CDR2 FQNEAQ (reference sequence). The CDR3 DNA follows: TGTGCCAGCAGCTTTAGAACCGAAGATACGCAGTATTTT. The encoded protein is CASSFRTEDTQYF.

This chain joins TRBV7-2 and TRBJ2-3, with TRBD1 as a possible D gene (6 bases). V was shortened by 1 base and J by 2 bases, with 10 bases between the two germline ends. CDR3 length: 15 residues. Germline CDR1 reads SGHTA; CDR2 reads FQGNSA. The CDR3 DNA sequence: TGTGCCAGCAGCTTAGGGGGACACTACACAGATACGCAGTATTTT. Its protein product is CASSLGGHYTDTQYF.

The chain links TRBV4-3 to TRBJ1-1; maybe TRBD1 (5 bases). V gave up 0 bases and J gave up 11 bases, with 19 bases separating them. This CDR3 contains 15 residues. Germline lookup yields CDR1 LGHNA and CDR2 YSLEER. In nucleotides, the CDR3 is TGCGCCAGCAGCCAAGAGATGGGGACCAAGAGGCTCGCTTTCTTT. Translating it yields CASSQEMGTKRLAFF.

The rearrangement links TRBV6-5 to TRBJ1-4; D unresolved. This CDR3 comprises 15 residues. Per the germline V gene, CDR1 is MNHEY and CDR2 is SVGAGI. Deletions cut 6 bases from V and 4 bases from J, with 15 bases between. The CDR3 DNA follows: TGTGCCAGCAGGCTTGGACGGCGTGATAATGAAAAACTGTTTTTT. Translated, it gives CASRLGRRDNEKLFF.

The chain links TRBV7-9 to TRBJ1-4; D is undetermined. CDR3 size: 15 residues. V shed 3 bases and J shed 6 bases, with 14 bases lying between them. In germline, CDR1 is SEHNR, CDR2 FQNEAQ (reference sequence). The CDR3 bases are TGTGCCAGCAGCTTGCCGGGGAGCTTAGATGAAAAACTGTTTTTT. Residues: CASSLPGSLDEKLFF.